This T cell receptor (beta chain) was identified in a study of response to subunit inactivated influenza vaccine. Broader study findings: T cells newly recruited by each seasonal influenza vaccination are few, the authors suggested.

Germline V gives CDR1 DFQATT, CDR2 SNEGSKA (reference sequence). The CDR3 loop spans 16 amino acids. V gave up 5 bases and J gave up 0 bases, with 17 bases separating them. A word on this clonotype: The antigen remains undetermined.

TCRdb reprocessed the RT-PCR reads with MiXCR, giving one entry per CDR3 protein. The profile shows roughly 700,000 distinct CDR3 sequences, 11% to 15% of them singletons. This chain links TRBV20-1 with TRBJ2-1; no reliable D call. Sample: PBMCs from blood, taken around two weeks before vaccination. The clonotype originates from a man aged 50-60 years who received an inactivated influenza vaccine. CDR3 coding DNA: TGCAGTGCTCTTAAGTCCGGCTTTTCCTCCTACAATGAGCAGTTCTTC. Its protein is CSALKSGFSSYNEQFF.